One sample yielded the 3 T cell receptor delta chains listed below, sequenced in a study of gamma-delta T cells after stem cell transplantation. TCRdb reprocessed the RT-PCR reads through CATT. The profile shows some 2,900 delta-chain clones, 3.1% of them singletons. Sequencing was carried out using gamma-delta T cells. The origin of the receptors is a human donor. It is not recorded whose cells these are; they may come from a transplant donor.

A note on this clone: A far larger clone is one nucleotide away, so this likely arose from a read error. Because the CDR3's place on the DNA is in doubt, the DNA is left out and the CDR3 is given as listed by TCRdb. The same CDR3 is also encoded by other DNA sequences in this sample. V and J are TRDV2 and TRDJ1; TRDD3 is taken as the D call from the table, unchecked against the DNA. In germline, CDR1 is GEAIGNYY, CDR2 EKD. Ends included, the CDR3 has 18 residues. CDR3 sequence: CACDPVSDRDTRTDKLIF.

This clone appeared a few times. The protein TCRdb lists belongs to a much larger clone and differs from this DNA's translation at residue 4, which points to a read error; the protein shown is made from the DNA. CDR3 loop: CACHPLTGGNTDKLIF. CDR3 DNA sequence: TGTGCCTGTCACCCCCTTACTGGGGGTAACACCGATAAACTCATCTTT. The chain has TRDV2 and TRDJ1; the match to TRDD3 covers 8 bases. The CDR3 covers 16 residues. Germline loops: CDR1 GEAIGNYY, CDR2 EKD. The junction had 11 bases not matched to a gene; V was cut back by 6 bases and J by 0 bases.

Remarks on this clone: A read error is likely here: a far larger clone is one base away. This sequence joins TRDV2 and TRDJ1, with D unresolved. The CDR3 runs 16 residues. In germline, CDR1 is GEAIGNYY, CDR2 EKD. CDR3 bases: TGTGCCTGTGGCACCATAATGAGGAGAGGAACCGATAAACTCATCTTT. Encoded protein: CACGTIMRRGTDKLIF.